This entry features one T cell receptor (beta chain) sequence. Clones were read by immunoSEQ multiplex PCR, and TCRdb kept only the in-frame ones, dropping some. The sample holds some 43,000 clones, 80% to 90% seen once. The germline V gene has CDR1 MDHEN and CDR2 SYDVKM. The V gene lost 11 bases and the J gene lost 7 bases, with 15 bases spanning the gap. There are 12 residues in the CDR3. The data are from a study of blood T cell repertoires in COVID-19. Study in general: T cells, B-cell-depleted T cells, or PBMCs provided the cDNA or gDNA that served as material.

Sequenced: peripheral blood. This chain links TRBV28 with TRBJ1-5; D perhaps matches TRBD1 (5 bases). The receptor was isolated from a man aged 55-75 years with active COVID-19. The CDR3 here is CAHGAIGQPQHF. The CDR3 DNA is TGTGCCCATGGGGCAATAGGACAGCCCCAGCATTTT.